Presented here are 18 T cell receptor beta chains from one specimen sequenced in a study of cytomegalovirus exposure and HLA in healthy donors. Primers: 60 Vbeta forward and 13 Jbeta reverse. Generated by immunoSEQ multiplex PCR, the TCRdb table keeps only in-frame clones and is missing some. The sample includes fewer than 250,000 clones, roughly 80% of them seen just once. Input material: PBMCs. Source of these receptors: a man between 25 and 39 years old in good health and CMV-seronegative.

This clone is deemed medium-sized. CDR3 amino acids: CASSSGQGAHGYTF. The DNA for the CDR3 is TGTGCCAGCAGTTCCGGACAGGGGGCTCATGGCTACACCTTC. The chain carries TRBV7-3 and TRBJ1-2; TRBD1 agrees at 11 bases. The trim removed 6 bases at V and 6 bases at J, leaving 6 bases unmatched. This CDR3 contains 14 residues. CDR1 is SGHTA and CDR2 is FQGTGA in the germline V gene.

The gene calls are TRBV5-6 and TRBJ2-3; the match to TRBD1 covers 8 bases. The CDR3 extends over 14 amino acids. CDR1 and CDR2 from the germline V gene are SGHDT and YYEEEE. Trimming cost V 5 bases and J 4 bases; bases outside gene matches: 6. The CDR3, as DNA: TGTGCCAGCAGTAAGACAGGGGCAGCAGATACGCAGTATTTT. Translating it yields CASSKTGAADTQYF.

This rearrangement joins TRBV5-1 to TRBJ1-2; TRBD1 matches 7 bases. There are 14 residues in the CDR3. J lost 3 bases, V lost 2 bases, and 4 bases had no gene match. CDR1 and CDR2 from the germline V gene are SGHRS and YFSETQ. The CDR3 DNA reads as TGCGCCAGCAGCTTTAGACAGGGCTACTATGGCTACACCTTC. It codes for CASSFRQGYYGYTF.

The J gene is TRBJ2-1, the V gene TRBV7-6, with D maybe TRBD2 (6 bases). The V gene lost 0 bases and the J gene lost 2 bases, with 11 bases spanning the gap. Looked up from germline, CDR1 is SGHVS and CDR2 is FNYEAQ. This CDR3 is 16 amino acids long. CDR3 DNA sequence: TGTGCCAGCAGCTTAGCGGACTACCCACCCTACAATGAGCAGTTCTTC. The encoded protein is CASSLADYPPYNEQFF.

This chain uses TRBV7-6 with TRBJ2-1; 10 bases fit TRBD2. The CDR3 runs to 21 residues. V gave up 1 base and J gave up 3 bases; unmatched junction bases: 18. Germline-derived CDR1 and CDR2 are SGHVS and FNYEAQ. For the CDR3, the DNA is TGTGCCAGCAGCTTAGAGGTTGGGTTGGCTAGCGGGGGTTCATACTACAATGAGCAGTTCTTC. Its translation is CASSLEVGLASGGSYYNEQFF.

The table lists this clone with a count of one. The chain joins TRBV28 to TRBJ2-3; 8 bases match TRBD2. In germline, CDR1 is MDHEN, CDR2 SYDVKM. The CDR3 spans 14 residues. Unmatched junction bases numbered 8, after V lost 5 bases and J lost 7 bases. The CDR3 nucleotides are TGTGCCAGCAGTACTAGACTAGCGATCAATACGCAGTATTTT. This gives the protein CASSTRLAINTQYF.

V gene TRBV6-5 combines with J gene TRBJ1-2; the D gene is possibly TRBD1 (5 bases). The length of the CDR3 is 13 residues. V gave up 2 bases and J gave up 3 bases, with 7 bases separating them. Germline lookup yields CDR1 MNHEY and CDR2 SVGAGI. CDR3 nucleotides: TGTGCCAGCAGTTACGCGGGACACTATGGCTACACCTTC. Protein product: CASSYAGHYGYTF.

The chain's CDR3 is CASSAGGSDNEQFF. The CDR3 bases are TGTGCCAGCAGCGCCGGGGGGTCGGACAATGAGCAGTTCTTC. The chain uses TRBV7-3 and TRBJ2-1; 7 bases fit TRBD2. This CDR3 comprises 14 residues. The V and J ends lost 5 bases and 5 bases, in that order; junction bases with no gene match: 6. The V gene's germline CDR1 is SGHTA and CDR2 FQGTGA.

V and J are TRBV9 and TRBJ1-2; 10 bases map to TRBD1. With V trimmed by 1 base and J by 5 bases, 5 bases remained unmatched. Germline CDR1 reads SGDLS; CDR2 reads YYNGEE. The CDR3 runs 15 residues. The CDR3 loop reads CASSVIPGQGYGYTF. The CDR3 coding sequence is TGTGCCAGCAGCGTAATTCCGGGACAGGGGTATGGCTACACCTTC.

The CDR3, as DNA: TGCGCCAGCAGCCCTCGACAGGGTTACACTGAAGCTTTCTTT. Protein product: CASSPRQGYTEAFF. The chain recombines TRBV4-1 with TRBJ1-1; 7 bases map to TRBD1. CDR3 length: 14 amino acids. V shed 4 bases and J 3 bases; nucleotides not matched to a gene: 5. Germline CDR1 is MGHRA and CDR2 is YSYEKL.

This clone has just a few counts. CDR3 loop: CASSLYGTGGRNEQFF. The CDR3 DNA sequence: TGCGCCAGCAGCTTATACGGGACAGGGGGCCGTAATGAGCAGTTCTTC. V is TRBV4-1 and J is TRBJ2-1; 12 bases align to TRBD1. Per germline, CDR1 MGHRA and CDR2 YSYEKL. This CDR3 has 16 residues. The J segment lost 7 bases and the V segment lost 5 bases, leaving 9 bases of the junction unmatched.

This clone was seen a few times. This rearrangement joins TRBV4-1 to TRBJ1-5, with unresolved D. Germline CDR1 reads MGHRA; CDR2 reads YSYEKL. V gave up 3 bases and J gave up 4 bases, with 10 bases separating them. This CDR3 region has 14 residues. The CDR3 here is CASSQFAGNQPQHF. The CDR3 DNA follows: TGCGCCAGCAGCCAGTTCGCGGGGAATCAGCCCCAGCATTTT.

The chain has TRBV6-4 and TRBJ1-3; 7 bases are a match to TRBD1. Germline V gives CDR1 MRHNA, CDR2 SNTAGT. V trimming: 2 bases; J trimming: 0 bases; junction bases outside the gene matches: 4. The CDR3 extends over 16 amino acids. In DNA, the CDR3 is TGTGCCAGCAGTGACCGGGACAGCCTCTCTGGAAACACCATATATTTT. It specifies CASSDRDSLSGNTIYF.

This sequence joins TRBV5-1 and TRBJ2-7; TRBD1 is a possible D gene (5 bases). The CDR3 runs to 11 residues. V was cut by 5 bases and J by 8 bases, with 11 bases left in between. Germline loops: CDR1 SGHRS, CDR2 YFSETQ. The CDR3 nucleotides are TGCGCCAGCAGTTATCAGGGTCAGCAGTACTTC. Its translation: CASSYQGQQYF.

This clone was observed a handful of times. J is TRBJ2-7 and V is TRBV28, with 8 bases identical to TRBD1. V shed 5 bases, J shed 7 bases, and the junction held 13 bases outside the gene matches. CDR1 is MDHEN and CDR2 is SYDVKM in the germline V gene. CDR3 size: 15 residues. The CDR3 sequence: CASSISGTGGQEQYF. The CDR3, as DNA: TGTGCCAGCAGTATATCCGGGACAGGAGGACAAGAGCAGTACTTC.

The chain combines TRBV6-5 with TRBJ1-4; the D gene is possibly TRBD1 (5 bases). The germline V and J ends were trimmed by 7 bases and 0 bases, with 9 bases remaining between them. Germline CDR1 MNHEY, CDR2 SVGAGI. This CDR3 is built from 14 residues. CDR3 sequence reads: CASKGIATNEKLFF. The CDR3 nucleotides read TGTGCCAGCAAGGGGATTGCAACTAATGAAAAACTGTTTTTT.

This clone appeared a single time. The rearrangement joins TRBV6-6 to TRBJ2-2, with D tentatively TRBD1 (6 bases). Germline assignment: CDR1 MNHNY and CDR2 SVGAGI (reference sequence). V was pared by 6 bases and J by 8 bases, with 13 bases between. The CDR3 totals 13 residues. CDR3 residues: CASRQQGAGELFF. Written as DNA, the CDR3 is TGTGCCAGCAGACAACAGGGTGCGGGGGAGCTGTTTTTT.

The CDR3 protein is CASSERPTNEKLFF. CDR3 DNA: TGTGCCAGCAGTGAGAGGCCAACTAATGAAAAACTGTTTTTT. The genes are TRBV6-1 and TRBJ1-4; D is unclear. V lost 3 bases, J lost 0 bases, and 5 bases lay in between. Per the germline V gene, CDR1 is MNHNS and CDR2 is SASEGT. This CDR3 is built from 14 residues.